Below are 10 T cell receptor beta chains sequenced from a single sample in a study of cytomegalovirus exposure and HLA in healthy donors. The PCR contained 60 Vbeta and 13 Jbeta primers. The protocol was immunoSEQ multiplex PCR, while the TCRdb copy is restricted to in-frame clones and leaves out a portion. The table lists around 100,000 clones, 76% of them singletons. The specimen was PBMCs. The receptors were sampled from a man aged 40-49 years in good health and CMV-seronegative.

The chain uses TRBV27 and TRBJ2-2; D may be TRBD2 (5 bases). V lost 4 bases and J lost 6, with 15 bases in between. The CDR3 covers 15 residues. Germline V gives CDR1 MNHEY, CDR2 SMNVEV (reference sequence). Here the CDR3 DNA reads TGTGCCAGCAGTTCCGGGATCCTCGAGTCCGGGGAGCTGTTTTTT. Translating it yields CASSSGILESGELFF.

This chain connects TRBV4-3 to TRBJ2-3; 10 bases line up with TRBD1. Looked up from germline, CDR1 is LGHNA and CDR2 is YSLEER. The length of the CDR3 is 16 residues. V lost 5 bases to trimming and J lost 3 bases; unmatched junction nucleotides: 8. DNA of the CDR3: TGCGCCAGCAGCAGAAATAAGGGACAGGGGACAGATACGCAGTATTTT. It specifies CASSRNKGQGTDTQYF.

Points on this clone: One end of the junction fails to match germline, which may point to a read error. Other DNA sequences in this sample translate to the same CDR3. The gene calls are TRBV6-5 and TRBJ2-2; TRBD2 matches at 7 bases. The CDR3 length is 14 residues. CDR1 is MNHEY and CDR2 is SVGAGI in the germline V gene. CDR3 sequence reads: CASRAGDYTGELFF. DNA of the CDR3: TGTGCCAGCAGGGCGGGGGACTACACCGGGGAACTGTTTTTT.

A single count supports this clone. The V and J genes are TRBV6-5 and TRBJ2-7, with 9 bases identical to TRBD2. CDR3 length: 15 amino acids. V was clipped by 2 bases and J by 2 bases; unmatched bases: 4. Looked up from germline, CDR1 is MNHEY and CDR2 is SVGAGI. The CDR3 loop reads CASSYLPSGAYEQYF. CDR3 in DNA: TGTGCCAGCAGTTACCTTCCTAGCGGGGCCTACGAGCAGTACTTC.

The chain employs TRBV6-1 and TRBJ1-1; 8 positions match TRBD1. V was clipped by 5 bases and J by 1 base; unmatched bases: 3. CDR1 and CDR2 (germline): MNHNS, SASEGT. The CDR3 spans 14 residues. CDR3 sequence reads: CASSSGQGNTEAFF. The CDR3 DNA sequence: TGTGCCAGCAGTTCCGGACAGGGGAACACTGAAGCTTTCTTT.

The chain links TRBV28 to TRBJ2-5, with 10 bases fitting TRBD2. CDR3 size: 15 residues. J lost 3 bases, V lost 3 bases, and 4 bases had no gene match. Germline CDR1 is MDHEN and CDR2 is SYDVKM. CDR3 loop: CASSFLSGGKETQYF. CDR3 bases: TGTGCCAGCAGTTTCCTTAGCGGGGGGAAAGAGACCCAGTACTTC.

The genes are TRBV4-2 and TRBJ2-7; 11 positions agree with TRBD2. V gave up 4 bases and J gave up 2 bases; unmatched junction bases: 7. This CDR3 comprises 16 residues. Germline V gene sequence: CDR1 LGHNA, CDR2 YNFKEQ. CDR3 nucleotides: TGTGCCAGCAGCCGAGAACTAGCGGGAGATACCTACGAGCAGTACTTC. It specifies CASSRELAGDTYEQYF.

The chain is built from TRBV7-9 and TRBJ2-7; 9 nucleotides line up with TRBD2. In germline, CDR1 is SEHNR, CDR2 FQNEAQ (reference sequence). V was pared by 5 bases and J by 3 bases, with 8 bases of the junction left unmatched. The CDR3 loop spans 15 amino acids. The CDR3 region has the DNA TGTGCCAGCAGCCCTAGTGGCGGGGGGGTCTACGAGCAGTACTTC. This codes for CASSPSGGGVYEQYF.

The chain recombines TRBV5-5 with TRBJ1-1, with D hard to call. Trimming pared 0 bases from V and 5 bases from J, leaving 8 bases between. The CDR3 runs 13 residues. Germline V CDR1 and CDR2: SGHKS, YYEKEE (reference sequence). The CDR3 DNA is TGTGCCAGCAGCTTGGCGGGTGAGACTGAAGCTTTCTTT. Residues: CASSLAGETEAFF.

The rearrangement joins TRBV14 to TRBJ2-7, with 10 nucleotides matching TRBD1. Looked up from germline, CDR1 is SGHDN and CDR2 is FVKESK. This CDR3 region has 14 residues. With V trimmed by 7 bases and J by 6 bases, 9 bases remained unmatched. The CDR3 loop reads CASTPGQGKSEQYF. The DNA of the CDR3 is TGTGCCAGCACACCGGGACAGGGGAAAAGCGAGCAGTACTTC.